Listed here is a single T cell receptor (beta chain). This sample was included in a study of blood T cell repertoires in COVID-19. This table comes from immunoSEQ multiplex PCR, and its TCRdb copy is limited to in-frame clones, with some not included. This sample has 250,000 to 350,000 clones, with approximately 88% found just once. From germline, CDR1 is MNHGY and CDR2 SAAAGT. The CDR3 length is 17 residues. V was pared by 10 bases and J by 3 bases, with 16 bases of the junction left unmatched. The source of this sequence is a man aged 18 to 35 with active or convalescent COVID-19. The chain joins TRBV6-8 to TRBJ2-5; 11 nucleotides align to TRBD1. The sequencing sample was made of peripheral blood. CDR3 loop: CATSIGDRGKVKETQYF. The CDR3 bases are TGTGCCACCTCCATCGGGGACAGGGGGAAGGTCAAAGAGACCCAGTACTTC.